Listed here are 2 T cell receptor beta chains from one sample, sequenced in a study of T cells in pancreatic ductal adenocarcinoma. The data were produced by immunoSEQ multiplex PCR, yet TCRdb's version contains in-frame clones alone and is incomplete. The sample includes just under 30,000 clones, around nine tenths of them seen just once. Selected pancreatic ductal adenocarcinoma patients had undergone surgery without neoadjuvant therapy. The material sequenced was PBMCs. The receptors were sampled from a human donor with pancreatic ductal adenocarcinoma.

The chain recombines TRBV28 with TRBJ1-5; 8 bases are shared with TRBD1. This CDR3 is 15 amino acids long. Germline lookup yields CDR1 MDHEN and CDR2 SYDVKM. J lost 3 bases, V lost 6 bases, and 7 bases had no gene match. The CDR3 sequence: CASRRDRIINQPQHF. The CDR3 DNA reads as TGTGCCAGCAGAAGGGACAGGATTATCAATCAGCCCCAGCATTTT.

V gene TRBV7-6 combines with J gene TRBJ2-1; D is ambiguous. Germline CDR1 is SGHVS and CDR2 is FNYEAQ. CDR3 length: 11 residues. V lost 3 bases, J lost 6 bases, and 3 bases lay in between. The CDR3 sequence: CASSLANEQFF. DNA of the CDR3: TGTGCCAGCAGCTTGGCCAATGAGCAGTTCTTC. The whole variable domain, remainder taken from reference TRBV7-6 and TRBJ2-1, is GAGVSQSPRYKVTKRGQDVALRCDPISGHVSLYWYRQALGQGPEFLTYFNYEAQQDKSGLPNDRFSAERPEGSISTLTIQRTEQRDSAMYRCASSLANEQFFGPGTRLTVL.